The 7 T cell receptor beta chains below were found in one sample sequenced in a study of blood T cell repertoires in COVID-19. Some clones are missing from TCRdb's copy, which holds only in-frame ones; the method was immunoSEQ multiplex PCR. The repertoire holds about 240,000 clones, with approximately 85% as singletons. The sample taken for sequencing was peripheral blood. These receptors came from a woman in her 70s with acute or convalescent COVID-19.

J is TRBJ2-3 and V is TRBV30; weak D call: TRBD2 (6 bases). The CDR3 extends over 16 amino acids. V was clipped by 5 bases and J by 7 bases, with 25 bases between them. Germline V gives CDR1 GTSNPN, CDR2 SVGIG (reference sequence). The CDR3 region is CAWEHSGGTAANTQYF. The CDR3 nucleotides read TGTGCCTGGGAACATAGCGGAGGGACCGCAGCGAATACGCAGTATTTT. Full variable domain (remainder filled in from reference TRBV30 and TRBJ2-3): SQTIHQWPATLVQPVGSPLSLECTVEGTSNPNLYWYRQAAGRGLQLLFYSVGIGQISSEVPQNLSASRPQDRQFILSSKKLLLSDSGFYLCAWEHSGGTAANTQYFGPGTRLTVL.

This clone was observed a single time. The genes are TRBV10-3 and TRBJ2-3; 7 bases agree with TRBD1. This CDR3 is 15 amino acids long. After removal of 4 bases from V and 4 bases from J, the junction contained 8 bases not matched to a gene. Germline loops: CDR1 ENHRY, CDR2 SYGVKD. The CDR3 spells CAISGRTGTADTQYF. The CDR3 DNA is TGTGCCATCAGTGGGCGAACAGGGACAGCAGATACGCAGTATTTT.

This clone was picked up one time. V gene TRBV5-4 combines with J gene TRBJ2-6, with 7 nucleotides matching TRBD1. The junction had 6 bases not matched to a gene; V was cut back by 3 bases and J by 0 bases. This CDR3 has 17 residues. Germline CDR1 reads SGHNT; CDR2 reads YYREEE (reference sequence). The CDR3 here is CASSSPGQSSGANVLTF. CDR3 DNA: TGTGCCAGCAGCTCGCCGGGACAGAGCTCTGGGGCCAACGTCCTGACTTTC.

The J gene is TRBJ1-1, the V gene TRBV19; 8 positions match TRBD1. This CDR3 spans 15 amino acids. In germline, CDR1 is LNHDA, CDR2 SQIVND (reference sequence). J lost 7 bases, V lost 7 bases, and 14 bases had no gene match. The CDR3 loop is CASIERGTGFFEAFF. CDR3 DNA sequence: TGTGCCAGTATCGAGCGAGGGACAGGCTTTTTTGAAGCTTTCTTT.

CDR3: CAISDSGGTSYEQYF. DNA for the CDR3: TGTGCCATCAGTGACTCAGGGGGCACCTCCTACGAGCAGTACTTC. The chain is built from TRBV10-3 and TRBJ2-7; 8 positions agree with TRBD1. CDR3 length: 15 residues. Germline trimming cut 3 bases from V and 0 bases from J; bases unmatched to any gene: 4. Germline V gene sequence: CDR1 ENHRY, CDR2 SYGVKD.

V and J are TRBV2 and TRBJ2-7; tentatively, D is TRBD2 (5 bases). CDR1 SNHLY and CDR2 FYNNEI come from the germline V gene. The V and J ends lost 7 bases and 0 bases respectively, with 13 bases between them. This CDR3 has 14 residues. CDR3 sequence reads: CASTEPDYSYEQYF. In nucleotides, the CDR3 is TGTGCCAGCACGGAACCTGACTACTCCTACGAGCAGTACTTC.

The chain has TRBV5-4 and TRBJ1-5; TRBD1 might be the D (6 bases). CDR3 length equals 14 residues. CDR1 and CDR2 (germline): SGHNT, YYREEE (reference sequence). The V gene lost 0 bases and the J gene lost 4 bases, with 8 bases spanning the gap. In DNA form, the CDR3 reads TGTGCCAGCAGCTTGGAGGGGGGGAATCAGCCCCAGCATTTT. Its translation: CASSLEGGNQPQHF. The full variable domain, with the rest looked up from reference TRBV5-4 and TRBJ1-5, is ETGVTQSPTHLIKTRGQQVTLRCSSQSGHNTVSWYQQALGQGPQFIFQYYREEENGRGNFPPRFSGLQFPNYSSELNVNALELDDSALYLCASSLEGGNQPQHFGDGTRLSIL.